Below, 9 T cell receptor beta chains from the same sample are listed, as sequenced in a study of metastatic and nonmetastatic thyroid tumors. TCRdb reprocessed the PCR reads via MiXCR. The table records 40,000 or so clones, roughly 17% of them present only once. No patient had received any treatment before thyroid surgery. Specimen: tumor tissue. Receptor source: a female donor with papillary thyroid cancer or a benign thyroid nodule (not recorded which). Some clones in this sample may be carry-over from other donors' samples.

Ten or more counts support this clone. The J gene is TRBJ1-1, the V gene TRBV5-1; no clear D. The CDR3 extends over 13 amino acids. Looked up from germline, CDR1 is SGHRS and CDR2 is YFSETQ. V gave up 5 bases and J gave up 2 bases, with 10 bases separating them. The CDR3 sequence: CASSMGFNTEAFF. The CDR3 DNA is TGCGCCAGCAGTATGGGTTTCAACACTGAAGCTTTCTTT.

This clone is medium-sized by share. V and J are TRBV6-1 and TRBJ1-1; TRBD1 matches 7 bases. V lost 3 bases to trimming and J lost 4 bases; unmatched junction nucleotides: 14. Germline CDR1 MNHNS, CDR2 SASEGT. This CDR3 has 17 amino acids. The CDR3 sequence is CASSDRQGGFASTEAFF. The CDR3 coding sequence is TGTGCCAGCAGTGACAGACAGGGAGGATTTGCGAGCACTGAAGCTTTCTTT.

This clone was observed at least ten times. One end of the junction fails to match germline, which may point to a read error. The chain couples TRBV11-3 to TRBJ1-5; D call uncertain. Germline loops: CDR1 SGHNT, CDR2 YENEEA. The CDR3 has 17 amino acids. CDR3 nucleotide sequence: TGTGCAAGCAGCCACCCCTGGCCAGGCTATAGCAATCAGCCCCAGCATTTT. Its translation: CASSHPWPGYSNQPQHF.

This clone came up a few times. Other DNA sequences of this sample code for an identical CDR3. CDR3 nucleotides: TGTGCCAGCAGCTTGGTGAGTGGTGAGCAGTTCTTC. It encodes CASSLVSGEQFF. V and J are TRBV5-4 and TRBJ2-1; D uncertain. The length of the CDR3 is 12 residues. Germline CDR1 reads SGHNT; CDR2 reads YYREEE (reference sequence). V was cut by 0 bases and J by 9 bases, with 7 bases left in between.

At least ten counts were recorded for this clone. The chain employs TRBV6-1 and TRBJ2-2, with 7 bases fitting TRBD2. Germline V CDR1 and CDR2: MNHNS, SASEGT. This CDR3 is 14 amino acids long. With V trimmed by 6 bases and J by 6 bases, 7 bases remained unmatched. The CDR3 region is CASRARLASGELFF. The CDR3 bases are TGTGCCAGCAGAGCCCGACTAGCCTCCGGGGAGCTGTTTTTT.

This clone appeared a single time. The chain combines TRBV20-1 with TRBJ2-7; 8 bases fit TRBD1. CDR3 length: 17 residues. Germline CDR1 reads DFQATT; CDR2 reads SNEGSKA (reference sequence). J was trimmed by 4 bases and V by 3 bases; bases with no gene match: 17. CDR3 loop: CSASILVIKDRVYEQYF. Written as DNA, the CDR3 is TGCAGTGCTAGCATCTTGGTTATAAAGGACAGGGTTTACGAGCAGTACTTC.

Note on this clone: Relative to the germline gene, one junction end is altered; a read error may explain this. The CDR3 region has the DNA TGTGCCAGCAGCGTAGCGAGCTCTGGGTCCAACGTCCTGACTTTC. Encoded protein: CASSVASSGSNVLTF. This sequence joins TRBV9 and TRBJ2-6; D remains unclear. The CDR3 length is 15 residues. From germline, CDR1 is SGDLS and CDR2 YYNGEE.

The sample holds many counts of this clone. The J gene is TRBJ2-5, the V gene TRBV12-3 or TRBV12-4; possibly TRBD1 for D (5 bases). This CDR3 comprises 15 residues. With 4 bases removed from V and 2 bases from J, the gap between germline ends came to 14 bases. The chain's CDR3 is CASSSSWTLQETQYF. The DNA for the CDR3 is TGTGCCAGCAGTTCGTCTTGGACATTACAAGAGACCCAGTACTTC.

This clone has at least ten counts. The chain links TRBV4-1 to TRBJ2-4; TRBD2 matches 7 bases. This CDR3 comprises 21 residues. The V segment lost 3 bases and the J segment 7 bases; nucleotides outside the gene matches: 27. CDR1 and CDR2 from the germline V gene are MGHRA and YSYEKL. The CDR3 region is CASSHPADGAGTSGGGNIQYF. CDR3 bases: TGCGCCAGCAGCCACCCCGCAGACGGAGCGGGGACCTCTGGTGGGGGGAACATTCAGTACTTC.